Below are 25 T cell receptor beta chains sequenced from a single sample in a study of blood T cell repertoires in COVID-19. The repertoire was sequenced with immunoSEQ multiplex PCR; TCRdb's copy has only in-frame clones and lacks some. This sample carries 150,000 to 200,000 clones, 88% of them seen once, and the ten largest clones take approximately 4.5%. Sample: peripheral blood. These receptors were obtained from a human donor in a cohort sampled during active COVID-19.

The DNA of the CDR3 is TGCGCCAGCAGCCAAGTAAGGACTAGCGTGACAGATACGCAGTATTTT. It yields the protein CASSQVRTSVTDTQYF. The chain uses TRBV4-1 and TRBJ2-3, with 9 nucleotides matching TRBD2. With 1 base clipped from V and 3 bases from J, the junction kept 5 bases outside the gene matches. Germline CDR1 is MGHRA and CDR2 is YSYEKL. The CDR3 runs to 16 residues.

The CDR3 loop is CSARTGGASSYEQYF. CDR3 sequence (DNA): TGCAGCGCTAGGACAGGGGGCGCGAGCTCCTACGAGCAGTACTTC. V and J are TRBV29-1 and TRBJ2-7; 11 bases map to TRBD1. The CDR3 contains 15 residues. CDR1 is SQVTM, CDR2 ANQGSEA, per germline. V lost 7 bases, J lost 0 bases, and 8 bases stayed unmatched.

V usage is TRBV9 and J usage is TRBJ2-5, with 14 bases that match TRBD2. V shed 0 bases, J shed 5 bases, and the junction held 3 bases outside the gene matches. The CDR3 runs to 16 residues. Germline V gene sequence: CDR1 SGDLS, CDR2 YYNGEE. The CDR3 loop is CASSVGLAGGLETQYF. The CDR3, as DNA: TGTGCCAGCAGCGTAGGACTAGCGGGGGGGCTCGAGACCCAGTACTTC.

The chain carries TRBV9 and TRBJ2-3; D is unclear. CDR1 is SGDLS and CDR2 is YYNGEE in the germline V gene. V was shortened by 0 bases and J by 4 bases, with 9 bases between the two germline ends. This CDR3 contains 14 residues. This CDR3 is CASSVVSQADTQYF. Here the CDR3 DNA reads TGTGCCAGCAGCGTAGTTTCCCAGGCAGATACGCAGTATTTT.

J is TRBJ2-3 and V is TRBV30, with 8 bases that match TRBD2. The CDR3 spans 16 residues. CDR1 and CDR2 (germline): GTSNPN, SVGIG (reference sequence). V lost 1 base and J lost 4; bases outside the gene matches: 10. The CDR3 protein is CAWSGKSGRFSDTQYF. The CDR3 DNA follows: TGTGCCTGGAGTGGCAAGAGCGGGAGATTTTCAGATACGCAGTATTTT. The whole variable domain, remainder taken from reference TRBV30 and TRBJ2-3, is SQTIHQWPATLVQPVGSPLSLECTVEGTSNPNLYWYRQAAGRGLQLLFYSVGIGQISSEVPQNLSASRPQDRQFILSSKKLLLSDSGFYLCAWSGKSGRFSDTQYFGPGTRLTVL.

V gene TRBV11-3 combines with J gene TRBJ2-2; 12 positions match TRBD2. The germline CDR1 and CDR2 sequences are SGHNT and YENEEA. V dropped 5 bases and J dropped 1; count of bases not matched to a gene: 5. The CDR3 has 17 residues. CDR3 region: CASSHGLAGKNTGELFF. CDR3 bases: TGTGCCAGCAGCCATGGACTAGCGGGGAAGAACACCGGGGAGCTGTTTTTT.

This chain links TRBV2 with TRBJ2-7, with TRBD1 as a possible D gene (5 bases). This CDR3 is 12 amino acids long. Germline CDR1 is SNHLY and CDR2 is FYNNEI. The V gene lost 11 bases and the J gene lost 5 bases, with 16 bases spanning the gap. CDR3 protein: CAGSKGPDEQYF. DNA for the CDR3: TGTGCCGGCTCGAAGGGGCCGGACGAGCAGTACTTC.

CDR3 nucleotides: TGTGCCTGGAGTGTAAATTGGGAGCAGCCCCAGCATTTT. It is translated as CAWSVNWEQPQHF. V is TRBV30 and J is TRBJ1-5; D unresolved. Germline loops: CDR1 GTSNPN, CDR2 SVGIG (reference sequence). The CDR3 consists of 13 residues. V gave up 0 bases and J gave up 7 bases, with 10 bases separating them.

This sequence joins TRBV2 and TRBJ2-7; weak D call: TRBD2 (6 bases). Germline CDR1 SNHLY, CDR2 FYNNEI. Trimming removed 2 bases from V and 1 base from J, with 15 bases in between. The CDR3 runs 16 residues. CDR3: CASSELRDGLSYEQYF. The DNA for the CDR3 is TGTGCCAGCAGTGAATTGAGGGACGGACTATCCTACGAGCAGTACTTC.

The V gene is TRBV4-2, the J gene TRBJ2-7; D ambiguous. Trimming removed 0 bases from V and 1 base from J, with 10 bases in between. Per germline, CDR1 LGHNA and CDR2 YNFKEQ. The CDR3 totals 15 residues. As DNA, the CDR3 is TGTGCCAGCAGCCAAGATAAGAGTCGGTCCTACGAGCAGTACTTC. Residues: CASSQDKSRSYEQYF.

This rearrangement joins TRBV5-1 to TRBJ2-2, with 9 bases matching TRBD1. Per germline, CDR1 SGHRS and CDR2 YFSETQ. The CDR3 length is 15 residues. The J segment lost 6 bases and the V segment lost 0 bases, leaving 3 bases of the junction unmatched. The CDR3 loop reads CASSLATGGSGELFF. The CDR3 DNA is TGCGCCAGCAGCTTGGCTACAGGGGGCTCCGGGGAGCTGTTTTTT.

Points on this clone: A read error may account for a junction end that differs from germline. CDR3 sequence reads: CAIRPTNRDTEAFF. CDR3 in DNA: TGTGCCATCAGACCAACTAACAGGGACACCGAAGCTTTCTTT. The chain has TRBV10-3 and TRBJ1-1, with D maybe TRBD1 (6 bases). Germline V gene lookup returns CDR1 ENHRY and CDR2 SYGVKD. The CDR3 contains 14 residues.

Here the CDR3 reads CASSLGVQGNYEQYF. The CDR3 DNA reads TGTGCCAGCAGCTTAGGGGTACAGGGGAACTACGAGCAGTACTTC. This sequence joins TRBV11-3 and TRBJ2-7, with 7 bases matching TRBD1. In germline, CDR1 is SGHNT, CDR2 YENEEA. The CDR3 has 15 amino acids. Trimming took 1 base from V and 3 from J; bases not matched to a gene: 6.

CDR3 sequence (DNA): TGTGCCAGCAGCCCAAATCGAGGGGGGGCCTACGAGCAGTACTTC. This sequence encodes CASSPNRGGAYEQYF. The chain links TRBV14 to TRBJ2-7; TRBD2 might be the D (7 bases). Trimming took 4 bases from V and 2 from J, leaving 15 bases between them. CDR1 is SGHDN, CDR2 FVKESK, per germline. The CDR3 sequence is 15 residues long.

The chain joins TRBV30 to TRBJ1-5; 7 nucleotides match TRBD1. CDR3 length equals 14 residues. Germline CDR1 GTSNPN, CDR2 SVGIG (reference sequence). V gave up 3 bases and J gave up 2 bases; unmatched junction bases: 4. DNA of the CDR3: TGTGCCTGGAGCAGGGGGAATCGCAATCAGCCCCAGCATTTT. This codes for CAWSRGNRNQPQHF.

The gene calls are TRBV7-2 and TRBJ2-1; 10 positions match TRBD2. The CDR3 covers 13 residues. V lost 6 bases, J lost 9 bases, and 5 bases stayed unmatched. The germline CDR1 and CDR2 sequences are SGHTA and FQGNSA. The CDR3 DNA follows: TGTGCCAGCAGGAAAGCGGGAGGGGGTGAGCAGTTCTTC. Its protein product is CASRKAGGGEQFF.

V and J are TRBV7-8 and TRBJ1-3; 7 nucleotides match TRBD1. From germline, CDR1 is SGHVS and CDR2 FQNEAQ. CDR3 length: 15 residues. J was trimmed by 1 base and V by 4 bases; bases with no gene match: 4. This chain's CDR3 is CASSSSGGSGNTIYF. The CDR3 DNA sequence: TGTGCCAGCAGCTCCTCAGGGGGATCTGGAAACACCATATATTTT.

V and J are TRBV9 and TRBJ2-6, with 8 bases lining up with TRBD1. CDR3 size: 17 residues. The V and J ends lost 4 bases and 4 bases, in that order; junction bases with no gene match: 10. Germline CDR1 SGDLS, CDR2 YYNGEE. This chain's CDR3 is CASSPQGQVTGANVLTF. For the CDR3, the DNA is TGTGCCAGCAGCCCCCAGGGACAGGTGACCGGGGCCAACGTCCTGACTTTC. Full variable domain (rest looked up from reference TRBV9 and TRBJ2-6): DSGVTQTPKHLITATGQRVTLRCSPRSGDLSVYWYQQSLDQGLQFLIQYYNGEERAKGNILERFSAQQFPDLHSELNLSSLELGDSALYFCASSPQGQVTGANVLTFGAGSRLTVL.

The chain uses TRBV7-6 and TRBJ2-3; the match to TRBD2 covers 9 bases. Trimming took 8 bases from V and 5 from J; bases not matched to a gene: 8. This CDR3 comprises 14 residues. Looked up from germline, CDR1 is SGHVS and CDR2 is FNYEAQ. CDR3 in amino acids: CASSRAGGLDTQYF. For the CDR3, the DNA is TGTGCCAGCTCTCGAGCGGGAGGATTAGATACGCAGTATTTT.

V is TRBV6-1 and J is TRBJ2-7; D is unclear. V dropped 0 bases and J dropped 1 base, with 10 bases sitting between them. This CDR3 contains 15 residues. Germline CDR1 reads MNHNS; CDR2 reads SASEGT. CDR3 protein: CASSEAAVGSYEQYF. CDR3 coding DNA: TGTGCCAGCAGTGAAGCTGCCGTCGGGTCCTACGAGCAGTACTTC.

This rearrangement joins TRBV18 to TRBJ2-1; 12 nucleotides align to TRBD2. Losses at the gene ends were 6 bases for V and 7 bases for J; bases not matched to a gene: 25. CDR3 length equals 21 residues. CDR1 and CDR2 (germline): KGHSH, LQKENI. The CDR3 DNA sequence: TGTGCCAGCTCCCCCACTCAGGGGGCATTTACTAGCGGGAGGCGGGGGAATGAGCAGTTCTTC. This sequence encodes CASSPTQGAFTSGRRGNEQFF.

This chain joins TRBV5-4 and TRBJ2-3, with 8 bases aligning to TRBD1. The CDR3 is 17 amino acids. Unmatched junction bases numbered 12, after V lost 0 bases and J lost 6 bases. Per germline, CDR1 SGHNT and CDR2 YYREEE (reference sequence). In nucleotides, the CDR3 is TGTGCCAGCAGCTTGGACCCCACGGGACAGGTGGGGGATACGCAGTATTTT. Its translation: CASSLDPTGQVGDTQYF.

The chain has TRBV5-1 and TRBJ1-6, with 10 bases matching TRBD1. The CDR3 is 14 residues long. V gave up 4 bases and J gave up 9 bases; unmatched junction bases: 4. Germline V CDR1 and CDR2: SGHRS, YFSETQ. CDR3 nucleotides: TGCGCCAGCAGCCAAGGACAGGGGGGTTCACCCCTCCACTTT. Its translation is CASSQGQGGSPLHF.

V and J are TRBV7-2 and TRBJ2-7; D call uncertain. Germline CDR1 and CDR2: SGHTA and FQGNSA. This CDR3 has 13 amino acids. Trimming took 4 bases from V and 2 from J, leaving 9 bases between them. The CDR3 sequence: CASSSPLTYEQYF. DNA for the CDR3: TGTGCCAGCAGCTCCCCACTAACCTACGAGCAGTACTTC.

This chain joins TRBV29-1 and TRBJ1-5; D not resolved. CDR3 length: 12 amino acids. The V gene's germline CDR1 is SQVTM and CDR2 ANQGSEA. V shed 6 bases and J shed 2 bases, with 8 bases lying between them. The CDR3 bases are TGCAGCGTAACAGAAGGCAATCAGCCCCAGCATTTT. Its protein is CSVTEGNQPQHF.